This TCR beta chain came from a study of T cell changes during pregnancy in multiple sclerosis. With V trimmed by 1 base and J by 6 bases, 4 bases remained unmatched. The germline V gene has CDR1 SEHNR and CDR2 FQNEAQ (reference sequence). The CDR3 consists of 15 residues. Using immunoSEQ multiplex PCR, the repertoire was profiled, and TCRdb retains in-frame clones only, with some absent. Seen here are tens of thousands of clones, 95% to 97% observed once, and the top ten hold 2% to 2.5%. Specimen: CD8+ T cells from peripheral blood mononuclear cells, collected after pregnancy. This clonotype was sampled from a female donor with multiple sclerosis, enrolled in a pregnancy study. The chain uses TRBV7-9 and TRBJ2-1; 9 nucleotides match TRBD1. CDR3 in DNA: TGTGCCAGCAGCTTAGTAGGGACAGGGAGCAATGAGCAGTTCTTC. Amino acids: CASSLVGTGSNEQFF.